The sequence of this T cell receptor (beta chain) was determined in a study of monozygotic twins with inflammatory bowel disease. Reprocessing the 5' RACE reads, TCRdb reports a single entry for every CDR3 protein and omits DNA. Found here are over 110,000 distinct CDR3 sequences; the top ten clones hold 2% to 2.5%. In germline, CDR1 is DFQATT, CDR2 SNEGSKA (reference sequence). The CDR3 sequence is 15 residues long. The chain recombines TRBV20-1 with TRBJ2-2; as DNA is missing, the TRBD2 call by TCRdb cannot be tested. This receptor was taken from a human donor with ulcerative colitis or Crohn's disease, or a healthy co-twin of an affected twin (not recorded which). The sequenced sample was blood. CDR3: CSARRIGLAGGELFF.